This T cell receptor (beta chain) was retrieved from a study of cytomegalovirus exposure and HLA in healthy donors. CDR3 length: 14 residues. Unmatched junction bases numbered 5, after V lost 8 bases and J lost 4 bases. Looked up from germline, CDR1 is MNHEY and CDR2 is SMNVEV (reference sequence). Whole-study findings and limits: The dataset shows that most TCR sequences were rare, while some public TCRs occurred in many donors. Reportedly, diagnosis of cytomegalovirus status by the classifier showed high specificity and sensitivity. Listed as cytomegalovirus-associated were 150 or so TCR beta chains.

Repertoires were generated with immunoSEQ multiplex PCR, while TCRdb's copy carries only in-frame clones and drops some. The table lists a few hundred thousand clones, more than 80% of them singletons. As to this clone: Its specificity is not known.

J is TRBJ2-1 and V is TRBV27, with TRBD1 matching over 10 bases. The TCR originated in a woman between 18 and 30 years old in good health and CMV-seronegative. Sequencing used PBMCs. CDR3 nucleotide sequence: TGTGCCAGCGCAAAGGGACAGGGGTACAATGAGCAGTTCTTC. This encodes CASAKGQGYNEQFF.